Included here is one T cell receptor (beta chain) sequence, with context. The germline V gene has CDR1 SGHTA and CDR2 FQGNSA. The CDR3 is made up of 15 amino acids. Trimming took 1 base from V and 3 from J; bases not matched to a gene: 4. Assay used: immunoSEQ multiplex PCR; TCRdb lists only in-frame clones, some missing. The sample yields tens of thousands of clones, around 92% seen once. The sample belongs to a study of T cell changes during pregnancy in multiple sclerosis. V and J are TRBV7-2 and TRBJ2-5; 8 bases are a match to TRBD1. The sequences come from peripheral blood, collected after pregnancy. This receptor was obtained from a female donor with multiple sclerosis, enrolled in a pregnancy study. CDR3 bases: TGTGCCAGCAGCTTAGGAGGGACAGGAAAAGAGACCCAGTACTTC. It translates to CASSLGGTGKETQYF.